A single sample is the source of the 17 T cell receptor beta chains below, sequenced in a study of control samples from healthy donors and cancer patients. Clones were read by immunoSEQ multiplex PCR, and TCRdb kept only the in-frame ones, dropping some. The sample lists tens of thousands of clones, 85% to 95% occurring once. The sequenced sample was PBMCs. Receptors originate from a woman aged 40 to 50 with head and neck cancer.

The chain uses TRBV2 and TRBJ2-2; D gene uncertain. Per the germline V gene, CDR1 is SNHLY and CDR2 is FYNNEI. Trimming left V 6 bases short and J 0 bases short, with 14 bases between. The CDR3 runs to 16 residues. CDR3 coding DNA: TGTGCCAGCAGGAGTACGCGGCGCTCGAACACCGGGGAGCTGTTTTTT. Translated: CASRSTRRSNTGELFF.

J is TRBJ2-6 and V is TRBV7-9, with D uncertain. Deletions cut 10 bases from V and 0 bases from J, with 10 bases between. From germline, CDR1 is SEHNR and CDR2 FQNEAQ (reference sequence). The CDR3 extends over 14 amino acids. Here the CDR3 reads CATISFSGANVLTF. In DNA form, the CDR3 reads TGTGCCACCATAAGTTTCTCTGGGGCCAACGTCCTGACTTTC.

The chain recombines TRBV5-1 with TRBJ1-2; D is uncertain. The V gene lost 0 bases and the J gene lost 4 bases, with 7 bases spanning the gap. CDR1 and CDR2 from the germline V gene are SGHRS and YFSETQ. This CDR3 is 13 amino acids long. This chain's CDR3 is CASSLESGYGYTF. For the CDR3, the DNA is TGCGCCAGCAGCTTGGAAAGTGGCTATGGCTACACCTTC.

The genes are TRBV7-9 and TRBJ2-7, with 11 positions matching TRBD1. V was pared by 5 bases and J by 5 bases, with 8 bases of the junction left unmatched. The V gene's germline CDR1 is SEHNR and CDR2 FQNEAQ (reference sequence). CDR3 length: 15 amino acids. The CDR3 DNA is TGTGCCAGCAGCCGTGGGACAGGGGGTATACACGAGCAGTACTTC. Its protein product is CASSRGTGGIHEQYF.

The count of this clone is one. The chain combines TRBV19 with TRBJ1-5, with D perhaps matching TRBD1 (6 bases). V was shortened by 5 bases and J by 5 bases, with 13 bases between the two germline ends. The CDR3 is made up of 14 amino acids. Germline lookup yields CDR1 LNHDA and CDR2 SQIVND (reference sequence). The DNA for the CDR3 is TGTGCCAGTAGTCCCTGGGACACCGATCAGCCCCAGCATTTT. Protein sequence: CASSPWDTDQPQHF.

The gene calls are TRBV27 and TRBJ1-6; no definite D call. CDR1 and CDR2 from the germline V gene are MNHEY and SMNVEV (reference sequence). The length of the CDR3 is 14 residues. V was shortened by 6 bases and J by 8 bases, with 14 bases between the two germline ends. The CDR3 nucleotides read TGTGCCAGCAGCGAAGGGTTCCAAGATTCACCCCTCCACTTT. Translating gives CASSEGFQDSPLHF.

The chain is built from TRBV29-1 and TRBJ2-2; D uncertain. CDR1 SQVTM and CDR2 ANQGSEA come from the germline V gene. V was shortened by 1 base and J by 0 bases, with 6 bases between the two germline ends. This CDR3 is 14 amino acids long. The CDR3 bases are TGCAGCGTTGAAGCGAGCGCGAACACCGGGGAGCTGTTTTTT. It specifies CSVEASANTGELFF.

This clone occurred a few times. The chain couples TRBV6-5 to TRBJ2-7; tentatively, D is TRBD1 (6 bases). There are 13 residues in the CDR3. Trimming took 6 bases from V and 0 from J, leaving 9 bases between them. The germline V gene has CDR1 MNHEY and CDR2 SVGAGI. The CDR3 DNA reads TGTGCCAGCAGAGACAGGTACTCCTACGAGCAGTACTTC. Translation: CASRDRYSYEQYF.

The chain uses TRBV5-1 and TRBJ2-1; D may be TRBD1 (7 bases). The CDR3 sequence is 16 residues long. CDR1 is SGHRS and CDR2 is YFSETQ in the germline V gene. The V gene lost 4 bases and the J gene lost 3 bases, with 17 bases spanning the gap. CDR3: CASSARGQSNYNEQFF. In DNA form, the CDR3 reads TGCGCCAGCAGCGCGCGGGGACAGTCAAACTACAATGAGCAGTTCTTC.

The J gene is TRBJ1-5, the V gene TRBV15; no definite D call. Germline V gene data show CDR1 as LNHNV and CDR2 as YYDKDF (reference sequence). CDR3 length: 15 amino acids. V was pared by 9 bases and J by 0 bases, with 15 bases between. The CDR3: CATNGEVYSNQPQHF. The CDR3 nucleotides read TGTGCCACAAACGGGGAAGTATATAGCAATCAGCCCCAGCATTTT.

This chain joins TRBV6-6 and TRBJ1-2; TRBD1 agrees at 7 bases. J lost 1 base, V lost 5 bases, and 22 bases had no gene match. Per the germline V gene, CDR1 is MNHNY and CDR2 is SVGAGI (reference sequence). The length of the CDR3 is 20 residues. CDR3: CASSRIISGTAGRLNYGYTF. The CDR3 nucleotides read TGTGCCAGCAGTCGAATAATCTCCGGGACAGCTGGTCGACTTAACTATGGCTACACCTTC.

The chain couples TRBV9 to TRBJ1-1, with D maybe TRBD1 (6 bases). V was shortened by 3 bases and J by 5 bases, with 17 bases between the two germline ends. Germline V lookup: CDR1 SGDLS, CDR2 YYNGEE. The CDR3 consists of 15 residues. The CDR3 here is CASSDPGGAGTEAFF. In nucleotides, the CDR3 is TGTGCCAGCAGCGACCCGGGGGGCGCCGGGACTGAAGCTTTCTTT. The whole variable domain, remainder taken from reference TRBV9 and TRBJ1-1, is DSGVTQTPKHLITATGQRVTLRCSPRSGDLSVYWYQQSLDQGLQFLIQYYNGEERAKGNILERFSAQQFPDLHSELNLSSLELGDSALYFCASSDPGGAGTEAFFGQGTRLTVV.

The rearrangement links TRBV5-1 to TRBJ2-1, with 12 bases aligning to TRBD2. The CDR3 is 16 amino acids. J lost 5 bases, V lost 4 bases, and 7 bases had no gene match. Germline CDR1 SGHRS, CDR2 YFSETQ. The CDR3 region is CASSRLAGGQNNEQFF. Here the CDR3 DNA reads TGCGCCAGCAGCAGGCTAGCGGGGGGGCAGAACAATGAGCAGTTCTTC.

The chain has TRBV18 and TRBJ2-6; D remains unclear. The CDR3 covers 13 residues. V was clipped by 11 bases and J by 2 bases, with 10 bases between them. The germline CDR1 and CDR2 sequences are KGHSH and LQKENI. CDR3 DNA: TGTGCCTCTTCCCCCCCTGGGGCCAACGTCCTGACTTTC. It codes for CASSPPGANVLTF.

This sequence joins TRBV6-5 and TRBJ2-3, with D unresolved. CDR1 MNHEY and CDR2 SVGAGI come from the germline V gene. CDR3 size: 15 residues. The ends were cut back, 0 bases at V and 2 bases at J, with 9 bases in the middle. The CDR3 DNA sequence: TGTGCCAGCAGTTACTCGGCTGTAGACACAGATACGCAGTATTTT. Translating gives CASSYSAVDTDTQYF.

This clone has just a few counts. The CDR3 sequence: CASSQYTGDNEKLFF. CDR3 bases: TGTGCCAGCAGCCAGTATACAGGGGACAATGAAAAACTGTTTTTT. V and J are TRBV9 and TRBJ1-4; the match to TRBD1 covers 7 bases. The CDR3 sequence is 15 residues long. Germline loops: CDR1 SGDLS, CDR2 YYNGEE. V dropped 4 bases and J dropped 5; count of bases not matched to a gene: 8. The full variable domain, completed using reference TRBV9 and TRBJ1-4, is DSGVTQTPKHLITATGQRVTLRCSPRSGDLSVYWYQQSLDQGLQFLIQYYNGEERAKGNILERFSAQQFPDLHSELNLSSLELGDSALYFCASSQYTGDNEKLFFGSGTQLSVL.

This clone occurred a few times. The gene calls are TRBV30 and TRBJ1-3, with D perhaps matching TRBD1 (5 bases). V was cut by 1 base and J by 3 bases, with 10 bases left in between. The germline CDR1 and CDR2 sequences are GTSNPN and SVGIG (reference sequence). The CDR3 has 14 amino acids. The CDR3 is CAWSAGSVGNTIYF. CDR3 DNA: TGTGCCTGGAGTGCAGGGAGCGTTGGAAACACCATATATTTT.